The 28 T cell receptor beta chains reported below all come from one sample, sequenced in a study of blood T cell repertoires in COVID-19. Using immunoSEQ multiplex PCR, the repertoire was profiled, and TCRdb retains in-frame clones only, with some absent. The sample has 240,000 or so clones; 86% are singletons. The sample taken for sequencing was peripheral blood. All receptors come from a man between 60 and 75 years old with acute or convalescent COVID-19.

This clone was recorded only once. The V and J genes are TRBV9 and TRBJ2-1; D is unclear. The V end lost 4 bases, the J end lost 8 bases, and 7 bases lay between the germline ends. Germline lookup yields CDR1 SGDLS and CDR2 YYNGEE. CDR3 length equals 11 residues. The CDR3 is CASSSFDEQFF. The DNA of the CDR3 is TGTGCCAGCAGCTCCTTCGATGAGCAGTTCTTC.

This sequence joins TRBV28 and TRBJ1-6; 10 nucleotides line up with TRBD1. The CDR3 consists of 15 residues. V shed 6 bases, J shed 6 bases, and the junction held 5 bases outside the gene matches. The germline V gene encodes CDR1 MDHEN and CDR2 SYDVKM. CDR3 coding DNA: TGTGCCAGCAGAGATGGGACAGGGGCTAATTCACCCCTCCACTTT. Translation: CASRDGTGANSPLHF.

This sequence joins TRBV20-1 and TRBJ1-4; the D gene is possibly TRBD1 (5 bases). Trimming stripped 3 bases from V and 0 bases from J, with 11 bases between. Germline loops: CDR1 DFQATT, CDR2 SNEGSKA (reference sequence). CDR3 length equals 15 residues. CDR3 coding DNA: TGCAGTGCTAGTTCAGGGCGTGCAACTAATGAAAAACTGTTTTTT. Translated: CSASSGRATNEKLFF.

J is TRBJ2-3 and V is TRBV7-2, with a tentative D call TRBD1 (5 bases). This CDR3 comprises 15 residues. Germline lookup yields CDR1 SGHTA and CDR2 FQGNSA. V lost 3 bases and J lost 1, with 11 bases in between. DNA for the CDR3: TGTGCCAGCAGCTTCACAGGAATCCGCACAGATACGCAGTATTTT. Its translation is CASSFTGIRTDTQYF.

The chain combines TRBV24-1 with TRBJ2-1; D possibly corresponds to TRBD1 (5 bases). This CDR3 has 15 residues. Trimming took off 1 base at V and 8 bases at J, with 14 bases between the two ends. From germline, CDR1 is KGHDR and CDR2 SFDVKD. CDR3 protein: CATSDFKQLGDEQFF. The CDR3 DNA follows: TGTGCCACCAGTGATTTTAAGCAGCTAGGGGATGAGCAGTTCTTC.

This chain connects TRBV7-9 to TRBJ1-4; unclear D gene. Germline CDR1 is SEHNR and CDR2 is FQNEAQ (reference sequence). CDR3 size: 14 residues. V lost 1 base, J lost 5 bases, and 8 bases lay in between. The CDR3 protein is CASSLGAANEKLFF. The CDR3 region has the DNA TGTGCCAGCAGCTTAGGGGCAGCAAATGAAAAACTGTTTTTT.

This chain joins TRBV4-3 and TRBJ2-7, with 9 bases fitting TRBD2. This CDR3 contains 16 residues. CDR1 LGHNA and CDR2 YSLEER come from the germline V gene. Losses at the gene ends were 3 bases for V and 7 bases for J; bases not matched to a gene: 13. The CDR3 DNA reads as TGCGCCAGCAGCCACCTCCCGGGGGCGGGAGGGGGTGAGCAGTACTTC. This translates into CASSHLPGAGGGEQYF.

CDR3 sequence: CASSIDLAQGAGGYTF. In nucleotides, the CDR3 is TGTGCCAGTAGTATAGATCTGGCTCAGGGGGCAGGTGGCTACACCTTC. This chain links TRBV19 with TRBJ1-2; 8 positions match TRBD1. This CDR3 has 16 amino acids. V was clipped by 0 bases and J by 7 bases; unmatched bases: 10. Germline V gene sequence: CDR1 LNHDA, CDR2 SQIVND (reference sequence).

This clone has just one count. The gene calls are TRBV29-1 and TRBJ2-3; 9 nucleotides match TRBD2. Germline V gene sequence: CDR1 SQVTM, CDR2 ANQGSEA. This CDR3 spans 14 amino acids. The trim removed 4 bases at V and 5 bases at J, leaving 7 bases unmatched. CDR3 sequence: CSVVLAGTLDTQYF. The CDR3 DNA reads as TGCAGCGTTGTGCTAGCGGGGACCTTAGATACGCAGTATTTT.

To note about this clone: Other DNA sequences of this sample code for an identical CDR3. The CDR3 reads CSGTENEKLFF. The CDR3 nucleotides read TGCAGCGGGACAGAGAATGAAAAACTGTTTTTT. The rearrangement uses TRBV29-1 and TRBJ1-4; D perhaps matches TRBD1 (6 bases). The CDR3 extends over 11 amino acids. V was trimmed by 7 bases and J by 5 bases, leaving 8 bases between them. CDR1 is SQVTM, CDR2 ANQGSEA, per germline.

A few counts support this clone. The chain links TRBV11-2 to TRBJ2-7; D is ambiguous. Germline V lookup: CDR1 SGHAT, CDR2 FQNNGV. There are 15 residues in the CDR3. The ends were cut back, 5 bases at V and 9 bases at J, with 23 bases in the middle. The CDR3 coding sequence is TGTGCCAGCAGCCCTAGGCTATCCTACGAGTTTGGGCAGTACTTC. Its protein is CASSPRLSYEFGQYF.

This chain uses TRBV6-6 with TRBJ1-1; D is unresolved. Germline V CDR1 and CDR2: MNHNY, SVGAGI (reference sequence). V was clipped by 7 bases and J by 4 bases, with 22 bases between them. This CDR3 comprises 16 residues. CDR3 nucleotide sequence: TGTGCCAGCACCATACCCTCTCCCCCACCGGGCACTGAAGCTTTCTTT. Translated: CASTIPSPPPGTEAFF.

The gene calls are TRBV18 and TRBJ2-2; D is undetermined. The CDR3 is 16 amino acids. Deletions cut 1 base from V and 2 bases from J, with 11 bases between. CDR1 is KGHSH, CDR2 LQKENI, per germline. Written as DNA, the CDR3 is TGTGCCAGCTCACCACGCAACGAGGAAAACACCGGGGAGCTGTTTTTT. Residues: CASSPRNEENTGELFF.

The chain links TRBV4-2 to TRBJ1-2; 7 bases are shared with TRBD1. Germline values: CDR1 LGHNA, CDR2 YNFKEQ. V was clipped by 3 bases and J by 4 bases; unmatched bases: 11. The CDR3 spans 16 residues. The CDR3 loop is CASSHPTSTGSYGYTF. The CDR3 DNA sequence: TGTGCCAGCAGCCATCCAACGTCGACAGGGTCCTATGGCTACACCTTC.

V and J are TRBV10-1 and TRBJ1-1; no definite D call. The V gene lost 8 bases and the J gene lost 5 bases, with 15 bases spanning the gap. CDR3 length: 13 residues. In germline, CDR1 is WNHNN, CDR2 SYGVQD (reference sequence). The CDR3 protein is CASSTRVWTEAFF. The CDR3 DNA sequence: TGCGCCAGCTCTACCCGCGTGTGGACTGAAGCTTTCTTT.

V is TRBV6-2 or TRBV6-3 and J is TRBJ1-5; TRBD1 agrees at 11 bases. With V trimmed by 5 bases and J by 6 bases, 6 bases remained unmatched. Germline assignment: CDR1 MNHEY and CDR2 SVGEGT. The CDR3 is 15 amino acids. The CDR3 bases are TGTGCCAGCAGTGCGTGGACAGGGGGCAGTCAGCCCCAGCATTTT. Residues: CASSAWTGGSQPQHF.

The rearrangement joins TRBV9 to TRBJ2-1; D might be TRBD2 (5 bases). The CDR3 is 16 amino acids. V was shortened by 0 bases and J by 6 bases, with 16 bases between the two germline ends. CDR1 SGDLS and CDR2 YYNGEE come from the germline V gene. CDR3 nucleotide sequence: TGTGCCAGCAGCGTAGAGGACTGGGTCGGGTCCAATGAGCAGTTCTTC. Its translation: CASSVEDWVGSNEQFF.

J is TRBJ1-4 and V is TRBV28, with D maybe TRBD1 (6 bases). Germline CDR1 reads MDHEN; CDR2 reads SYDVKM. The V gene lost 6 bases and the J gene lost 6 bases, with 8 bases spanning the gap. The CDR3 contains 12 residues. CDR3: CASRAGDEKLFF. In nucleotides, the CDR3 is TGTGCCAGCAGGGCAGGGGATGAAAAACTGTTTTTT.

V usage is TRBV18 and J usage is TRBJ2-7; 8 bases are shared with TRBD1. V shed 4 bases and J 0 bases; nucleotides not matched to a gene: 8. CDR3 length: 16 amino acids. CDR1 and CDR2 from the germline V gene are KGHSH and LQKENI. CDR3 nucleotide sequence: TGTGCCAGCTCACTCGGGACAGGTATTTTCTCCTACGAGCAGTACTTC. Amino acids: CASSLGTGIFSYEQYF.

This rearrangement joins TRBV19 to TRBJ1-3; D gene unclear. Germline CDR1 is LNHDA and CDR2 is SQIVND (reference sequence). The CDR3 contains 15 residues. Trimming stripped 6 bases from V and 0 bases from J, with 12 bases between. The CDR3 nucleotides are TGTGCCAGTAGCCCTGAGTACTACTCTGGAAACACCATATATTTT. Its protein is CASSPEYYSGNTIYF.

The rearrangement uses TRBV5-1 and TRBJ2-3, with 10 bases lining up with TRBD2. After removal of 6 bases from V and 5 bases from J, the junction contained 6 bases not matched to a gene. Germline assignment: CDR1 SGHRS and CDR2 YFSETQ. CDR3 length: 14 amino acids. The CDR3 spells CASTGTSVGDTQYF. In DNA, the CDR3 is TGCGCCAGCACCGGGACTAGCGTCGGAGATACGCAGTATTTT.

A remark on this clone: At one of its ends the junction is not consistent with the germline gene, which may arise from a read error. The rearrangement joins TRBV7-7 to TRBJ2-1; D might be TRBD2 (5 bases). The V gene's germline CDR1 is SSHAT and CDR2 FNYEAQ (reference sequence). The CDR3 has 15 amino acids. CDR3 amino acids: CASSSQYGVGNEQFF. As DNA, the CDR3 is TGTGCTAGCAGCTCCCAGTACGGGGTTGGGAATGAGCAGTTCTTC.

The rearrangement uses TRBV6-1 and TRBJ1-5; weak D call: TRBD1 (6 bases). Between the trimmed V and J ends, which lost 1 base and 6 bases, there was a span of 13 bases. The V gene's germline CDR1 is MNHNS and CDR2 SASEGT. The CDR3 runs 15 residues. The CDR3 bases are TGTGCCAGCAGTGAAGACAGGGCTCTGAGTCAGCCCCAGCATTTT. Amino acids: CASSEDRALSQPQHF.

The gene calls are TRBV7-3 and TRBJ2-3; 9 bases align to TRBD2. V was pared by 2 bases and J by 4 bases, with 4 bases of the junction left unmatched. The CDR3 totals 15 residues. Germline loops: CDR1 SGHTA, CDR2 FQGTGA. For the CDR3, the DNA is TGTGCCAGCAGCTTAGCGGGAGGGAGGGCAGATACGCAGTATTTT. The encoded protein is CASSLAGGRADTQYF.

The CDR3 is CASSPPTYEQFF. In DNA form, the CDR3 reads TGCGCCAGCAGCCCTCCAACTTATGAGCAGTTCTTC. The rearrangement links TRBV5-1 to TRBJ2-1; D is undetermined. The CDR3 contains 12 residues. Germline CDR1 reads SGHRS; CDR2 reads YFSETQ. The V end was cut by 4 bases, the J end by 8 bases, with 10 bases between.

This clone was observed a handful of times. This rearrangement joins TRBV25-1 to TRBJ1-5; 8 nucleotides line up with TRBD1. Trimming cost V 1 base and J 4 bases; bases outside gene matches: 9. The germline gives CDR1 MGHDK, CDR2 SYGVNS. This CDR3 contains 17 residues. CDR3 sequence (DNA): TGTGCCAGCAGTGAATCCGGGACAGGCCGGGGGAATCAGCCCCAGCATTTT. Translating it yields CASSESGTGRGNQPQHF. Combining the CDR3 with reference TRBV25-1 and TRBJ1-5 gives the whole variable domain EADIYQTPRYLVIGTGKKITLECSQTMGHDKMYWYQQDPGMELHLIHYSYGVNSTEKGDLSSESTVSRIRTEHFPLTLESARPSHTSQYLCASSESGTGRGNQPQHFGDGTRLSIL.

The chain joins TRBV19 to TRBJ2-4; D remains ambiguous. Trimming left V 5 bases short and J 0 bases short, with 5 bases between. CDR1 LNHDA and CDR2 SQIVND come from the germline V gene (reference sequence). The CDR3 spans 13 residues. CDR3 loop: CASSPQAKNIQYF. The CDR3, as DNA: TGTGCCAGTAGTCCCCAAGCCAAAAACATTCAGTACTTC.

The CDR3 coding sequence is TGCGCCAGCAGCCAAGAGAGAGCTGGACAGCAATCTGACATTCAGTACTTC. This gives the protein CASSQERAGQQSDIQYF. The chain links TRBV4-1 to TRBJ2-4, with D perhaps TRBD1 (6 bases). Trimming cost V 0 bases and J 8 bases, with 20 bases left between them. Germline CDR1 reads MGHRA; CDR2 reads YSYEKL. This CDR3 is 17 amino acids long.